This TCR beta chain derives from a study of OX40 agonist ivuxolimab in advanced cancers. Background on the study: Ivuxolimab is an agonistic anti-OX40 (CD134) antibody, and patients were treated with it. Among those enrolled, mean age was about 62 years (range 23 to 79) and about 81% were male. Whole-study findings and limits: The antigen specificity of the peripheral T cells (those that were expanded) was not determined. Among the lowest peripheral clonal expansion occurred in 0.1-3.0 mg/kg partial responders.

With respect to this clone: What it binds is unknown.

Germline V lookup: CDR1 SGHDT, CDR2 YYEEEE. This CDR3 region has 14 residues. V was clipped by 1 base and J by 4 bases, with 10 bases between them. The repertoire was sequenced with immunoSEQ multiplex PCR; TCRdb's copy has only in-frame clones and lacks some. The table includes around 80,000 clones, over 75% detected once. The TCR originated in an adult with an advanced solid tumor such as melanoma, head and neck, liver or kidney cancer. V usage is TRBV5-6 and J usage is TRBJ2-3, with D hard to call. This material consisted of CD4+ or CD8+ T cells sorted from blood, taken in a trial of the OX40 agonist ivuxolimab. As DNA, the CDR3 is TGTGCCAGCAGCTTGAGGGATAAAGCAGATACGCAGTATTTT. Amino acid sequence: CASSLRDKADTQYF.